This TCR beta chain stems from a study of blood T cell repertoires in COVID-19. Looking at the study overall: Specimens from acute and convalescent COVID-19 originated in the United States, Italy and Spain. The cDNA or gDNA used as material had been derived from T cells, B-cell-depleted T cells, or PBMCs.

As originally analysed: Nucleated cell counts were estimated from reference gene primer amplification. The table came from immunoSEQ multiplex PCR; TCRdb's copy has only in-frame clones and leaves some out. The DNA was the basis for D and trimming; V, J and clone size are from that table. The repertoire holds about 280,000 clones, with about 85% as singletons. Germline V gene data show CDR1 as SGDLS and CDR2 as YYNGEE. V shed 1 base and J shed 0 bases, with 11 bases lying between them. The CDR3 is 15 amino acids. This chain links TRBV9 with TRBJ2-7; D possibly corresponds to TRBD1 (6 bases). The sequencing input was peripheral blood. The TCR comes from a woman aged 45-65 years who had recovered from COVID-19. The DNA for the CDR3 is TGTGCCAGCAGCGTAAGGGGGACATCCTCCTACGAGCAGTACTTC. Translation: CASSVRGTSSYEQYF.